This T cell receptor (beta chain) was profiled in a study of T cell changes during pregnancy in multiple sclerosis. CDR1 and CDR2 (germline): LNHDA, SQIVND (reference sequence). This CDR3 is built from 15 residues. Trimming removed 5 bases from V and 5 bases from J, with 16 bases in between. TCRdb's copy holds only in-frame clones and misses some; the assay was immunoSEQ multiplex PCR. The sample lists approximately 60,000 clones; roughly 90% were seen once. The receptor's source is a female donor in good health, enrolled as a control in a pregnancy study. Source: peripheral blood, taken after pregnancy. This rearrangement joins TRBV19 to TRBJ2-1; TRBD2 is a possible D gene (6 bases). CDR3: CASSAIAATDNEQFF. CDR3 coding DNA: TGTGCCAGTAGTGCCATAGCGGCTACAGACAATGAGCAGTTCTTC.